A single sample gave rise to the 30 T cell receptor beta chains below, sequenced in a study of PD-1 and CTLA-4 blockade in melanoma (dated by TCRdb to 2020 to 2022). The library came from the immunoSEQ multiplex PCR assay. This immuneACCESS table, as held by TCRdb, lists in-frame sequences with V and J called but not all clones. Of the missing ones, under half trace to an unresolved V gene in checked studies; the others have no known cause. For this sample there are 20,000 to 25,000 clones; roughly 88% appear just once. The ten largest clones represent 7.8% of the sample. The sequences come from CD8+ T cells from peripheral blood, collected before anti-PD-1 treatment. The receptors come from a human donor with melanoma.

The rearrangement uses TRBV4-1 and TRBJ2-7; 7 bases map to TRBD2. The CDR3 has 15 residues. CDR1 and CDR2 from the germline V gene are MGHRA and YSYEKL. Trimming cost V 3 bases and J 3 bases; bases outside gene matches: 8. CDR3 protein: CASSHPGGLYYEQYF. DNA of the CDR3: TGCGCCAGCAGCCACCCGGGGGGACTATACTACGAGCAGTACTTC.

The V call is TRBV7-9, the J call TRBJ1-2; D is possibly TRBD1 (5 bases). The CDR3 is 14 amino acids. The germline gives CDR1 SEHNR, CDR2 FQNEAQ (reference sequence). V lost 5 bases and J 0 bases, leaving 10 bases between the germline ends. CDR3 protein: CASSHLGPNYGYTF. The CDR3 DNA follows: TGTGCCAGCAGCCACCTGGGACCTAACTATGGCTACACCTTC.

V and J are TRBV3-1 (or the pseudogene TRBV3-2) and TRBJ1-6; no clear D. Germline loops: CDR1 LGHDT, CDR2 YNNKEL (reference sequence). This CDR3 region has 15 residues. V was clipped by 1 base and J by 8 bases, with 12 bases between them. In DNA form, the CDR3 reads TGTGCCAGCAGCCAAGCTCCAAATGTGGATTCACCCCTCCACTTT. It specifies CASSQAPNVDSPLHF.

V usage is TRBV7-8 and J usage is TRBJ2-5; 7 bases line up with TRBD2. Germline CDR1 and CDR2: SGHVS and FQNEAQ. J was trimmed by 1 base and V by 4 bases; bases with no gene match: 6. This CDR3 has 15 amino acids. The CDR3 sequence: CASSSPRTSQETQYF. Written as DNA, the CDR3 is TGTGCCAGCAGCTCTCCTAGGACTAGCCAAGAGACCCAGTACTTC.

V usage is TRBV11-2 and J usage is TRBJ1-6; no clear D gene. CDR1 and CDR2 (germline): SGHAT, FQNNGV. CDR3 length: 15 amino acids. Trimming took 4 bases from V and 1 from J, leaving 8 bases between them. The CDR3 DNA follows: TGTGCCAGCAGCTCACCCTTATCCTATAATTCACCCCTCCACTTT. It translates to CASSSPLSYNSPLHF.

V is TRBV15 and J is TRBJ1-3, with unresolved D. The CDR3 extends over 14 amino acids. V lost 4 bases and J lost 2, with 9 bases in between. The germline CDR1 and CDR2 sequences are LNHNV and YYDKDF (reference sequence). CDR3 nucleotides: TGTGCCACCAGCATTTCCTCGACTGGAAACACCATATATTTT. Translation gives CATSISSTGNTIYF. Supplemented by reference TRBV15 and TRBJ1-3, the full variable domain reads DAMVIQNPRYQVTQFGKPVTLSCSQTLNHNVMYWYQQKSSQAPKLLFHYYDKDFNNEADTPDNFQSRRPNTSFCFLDIRSPGLGDTAMYLCATSISSTGNTIYFGEGSWLTVV.

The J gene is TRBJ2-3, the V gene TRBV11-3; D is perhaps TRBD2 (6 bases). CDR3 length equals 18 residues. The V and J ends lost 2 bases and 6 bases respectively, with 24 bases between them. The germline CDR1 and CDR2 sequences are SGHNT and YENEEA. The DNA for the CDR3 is TGTGCCAGCAGCTTAAGGGGAAACGGGGGTCCCGGGATGGATACGCAGTATTTT. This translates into CASSLRGNGGPGMDTQYF.

For the CDR3, the DNA is TGCGCCAGCAGCCAAGATGGGGGACAGGGGAATGAAAAACTGTTTTTT. This gives the protein CASSQDGGQGNEKLFF. V is TRBV4-3 and J is TRBJ1-4; 10 bases fit TRBD1. The CDR3 covers 16 residues. Germline values: CDR1 LGHNA, CDR2 YSLEER. The V segment lost 0 bases and the J segment 5 bases; nucleotides outside the gene matches: 3.

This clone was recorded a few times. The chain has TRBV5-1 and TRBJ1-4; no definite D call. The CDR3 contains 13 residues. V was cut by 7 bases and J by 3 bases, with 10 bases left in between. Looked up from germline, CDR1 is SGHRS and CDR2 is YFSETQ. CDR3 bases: TGCGCCAGCGGAGAGGTGCCTAATGAAAAACTGTTTTTT. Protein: CASGEVPNEKLFF.

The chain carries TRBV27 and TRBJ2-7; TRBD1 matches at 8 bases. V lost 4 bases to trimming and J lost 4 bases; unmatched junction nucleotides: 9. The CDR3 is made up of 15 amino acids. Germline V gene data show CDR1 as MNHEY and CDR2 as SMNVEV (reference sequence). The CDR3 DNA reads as TGTGCCAGCAGTTGGACAGGGCTCCCTTCTTACGAGCAGTACTTC. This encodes CASSWTGLPSYEQYF.

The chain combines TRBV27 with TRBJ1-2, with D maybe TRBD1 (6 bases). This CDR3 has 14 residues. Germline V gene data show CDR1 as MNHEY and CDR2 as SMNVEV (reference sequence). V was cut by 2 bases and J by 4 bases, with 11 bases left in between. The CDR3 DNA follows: TGTGCCAGCAGTTTAGGGGGGCGGGGCTATGGCTACACCTTC. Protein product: CASSLGGRGYGYTF.

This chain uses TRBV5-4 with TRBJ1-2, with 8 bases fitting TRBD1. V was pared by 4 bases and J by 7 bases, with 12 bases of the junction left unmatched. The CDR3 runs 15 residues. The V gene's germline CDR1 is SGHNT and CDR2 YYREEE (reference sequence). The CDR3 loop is CASSPGAGGASGYTF. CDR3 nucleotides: TGTGCCAGCAGCCCGGGGGCAGGGGGCGCTTCTGGCTACACCTTC.

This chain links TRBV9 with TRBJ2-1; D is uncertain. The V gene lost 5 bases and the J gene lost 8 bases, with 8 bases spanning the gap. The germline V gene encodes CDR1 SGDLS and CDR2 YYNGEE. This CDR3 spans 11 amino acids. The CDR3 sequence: CASSERDEQFF. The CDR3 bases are TGTGCCAGCAGTGAAAGGGATGAGCAGTTCTTC.

The CDR3 DNA sequence: TGTGCCATCAGTGAGTGGGGTTTGACAGGGGGAAATTCACCCCTCCACTTT. It yields the protein CAISEWGLTGGNSPLHF. The chain is built from TRBV10-3 and TRBJ1-6; 9 bases are shared with TRBD1. The CDR3 runs 17 residues. V lost 1 base and J lost 7; bases outside the gene matches: 8. Germline V gene data show CDR1 as ENHRY and CDR2 as SYGVKD.

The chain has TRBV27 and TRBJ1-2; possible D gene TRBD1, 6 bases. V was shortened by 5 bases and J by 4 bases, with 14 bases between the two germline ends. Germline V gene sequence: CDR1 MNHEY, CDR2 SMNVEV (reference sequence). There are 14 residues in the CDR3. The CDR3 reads CASSRRGPIYGYTF. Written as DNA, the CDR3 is TGTGCCAGCAGTCGCCGGGGGCCAATCTATGGCTACACCTTC.

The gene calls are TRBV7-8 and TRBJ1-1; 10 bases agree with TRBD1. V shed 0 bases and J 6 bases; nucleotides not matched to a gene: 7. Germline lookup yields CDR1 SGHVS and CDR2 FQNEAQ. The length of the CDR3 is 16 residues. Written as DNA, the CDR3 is TGTGCCAGCAGCTTAGCCTCCGGGACAGGGGTGTCTGAAGCTTTCTTT. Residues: CASSLASGTGVSEAFF.

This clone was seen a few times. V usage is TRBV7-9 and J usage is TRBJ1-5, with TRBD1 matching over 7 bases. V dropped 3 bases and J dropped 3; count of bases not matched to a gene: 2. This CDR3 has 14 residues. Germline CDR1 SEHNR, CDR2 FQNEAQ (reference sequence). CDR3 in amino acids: CASSLGQSNQPQHF. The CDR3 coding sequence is TGTGCCAGCAGCTTGGGACAGTCCAATCAGCCCCAGCATTTT.

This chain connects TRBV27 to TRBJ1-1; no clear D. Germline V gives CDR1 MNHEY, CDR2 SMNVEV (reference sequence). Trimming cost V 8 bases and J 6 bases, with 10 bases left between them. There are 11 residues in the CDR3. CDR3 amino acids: CASLYGAEAFF. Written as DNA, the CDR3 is TGTGCCAGCCTCTATGGGGCTGAAGCTTTCTTT.

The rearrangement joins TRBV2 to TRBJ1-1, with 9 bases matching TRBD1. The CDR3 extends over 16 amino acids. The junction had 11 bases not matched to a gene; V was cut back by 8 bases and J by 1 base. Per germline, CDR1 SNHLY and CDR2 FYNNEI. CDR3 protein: CASQYSRTGANTEAFF. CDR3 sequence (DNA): TGTGCCAGCCAATATTCGCGGACAGGGGCGAACACTGAAGCTTTCTTT.

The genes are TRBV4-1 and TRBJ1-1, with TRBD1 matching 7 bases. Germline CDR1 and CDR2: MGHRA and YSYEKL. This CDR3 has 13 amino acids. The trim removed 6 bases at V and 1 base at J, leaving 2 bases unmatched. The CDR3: CASRQGGNTEAFF. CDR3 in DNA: TGCGCCAGCAGGCAGGGGGGGAACACTGAAGCTTTCTTT.

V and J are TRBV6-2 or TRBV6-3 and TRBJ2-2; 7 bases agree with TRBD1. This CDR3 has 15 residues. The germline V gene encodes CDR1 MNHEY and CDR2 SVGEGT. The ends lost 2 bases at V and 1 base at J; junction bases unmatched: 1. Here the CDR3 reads CASSYRTGNTGELFF. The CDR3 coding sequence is TGTGCCAGCAGTTACAGGACAGGGAACACCGGGGAGCTGTTTTTT.

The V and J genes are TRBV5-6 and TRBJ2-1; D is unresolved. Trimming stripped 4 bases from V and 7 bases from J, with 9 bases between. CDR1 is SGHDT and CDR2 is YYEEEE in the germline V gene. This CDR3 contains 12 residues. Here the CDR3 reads CASSVGDNEQFF. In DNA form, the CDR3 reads TGTGCCAGCAGCGTCGGTGATAATGAGCAGTTCTTC.

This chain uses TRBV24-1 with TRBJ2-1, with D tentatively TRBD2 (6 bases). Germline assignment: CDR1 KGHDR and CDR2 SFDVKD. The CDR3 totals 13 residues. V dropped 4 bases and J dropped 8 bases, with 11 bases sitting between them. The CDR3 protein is CATSEQAGHEQFF. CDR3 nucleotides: TGTGCCACCAGTGAACAGGCGGGACATGAGCAGTTCTTC.

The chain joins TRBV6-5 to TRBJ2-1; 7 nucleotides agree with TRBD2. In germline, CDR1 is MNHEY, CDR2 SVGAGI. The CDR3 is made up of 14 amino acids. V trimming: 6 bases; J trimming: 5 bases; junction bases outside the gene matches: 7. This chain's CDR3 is CASSPYGRDNEQFF. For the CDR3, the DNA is TGTGCCAGCAGCCCCTATGGGAGGGACAATGAGCAGTTCTTC.

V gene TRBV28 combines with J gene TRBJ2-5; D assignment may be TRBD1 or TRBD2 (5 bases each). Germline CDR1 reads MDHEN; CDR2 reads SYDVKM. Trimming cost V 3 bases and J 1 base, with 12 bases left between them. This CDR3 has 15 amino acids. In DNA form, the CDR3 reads TGTGCCAGCAGTTTCGGGGCGTACACCCAAGAGACCCAGTACTTC. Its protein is CASSFGAYTQETQYF.

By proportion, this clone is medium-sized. For the CDR3, the DNA is TGTGCCAGCAGCCCGGGGACCTTGACTGAAGCTTTCTTT. Its translation: CASSPGTLTEAFF. V usage is TRBV28 and J usage is TRBJ1-1; D is perhaps TRBD1 (5 bases). V lost 6 bases, J lost 5 bases, and 13 bases lay in between. CDR1 and CDR2 from the germline V gene are MDHEN and SYDVKM. The CDR3 contains 13 residues.

CDR3 DNA sequence: TGTGCCAGCAGTTTAGTCGGGACCCAGGAACTGTTTTTT. This encodes CASSLVGTQELFF. The chain joins TRBV27 to TRBJ1-4, with D possibly TRBD1 on 5 matching bases. Trimming left V 2 bases short and J 12 bases short, with 13 bases between. The CDR3 covers 13 residues. Germline loops: CDR1 MNHEY, CDR2 SMNVEV (reference sequence).

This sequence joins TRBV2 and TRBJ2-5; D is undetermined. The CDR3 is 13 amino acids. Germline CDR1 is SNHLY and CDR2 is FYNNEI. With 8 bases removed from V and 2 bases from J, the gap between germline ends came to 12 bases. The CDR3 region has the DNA TGTGCCAGCGGGGTGGGCTGGCAAGAGACCCAGTACTTC. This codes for CASGVGWQETQYF. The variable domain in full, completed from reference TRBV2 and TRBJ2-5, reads EPEVTQTPSHQVTQMGQEVILRCVPISNHLYFYWYRQILGQKVEFLVSFYNNEISEKSEIFDDQFSVERPDGSNFTLKIRSTKLEDSAMYFCASGVGWQETQYFGPGTRLLVL.

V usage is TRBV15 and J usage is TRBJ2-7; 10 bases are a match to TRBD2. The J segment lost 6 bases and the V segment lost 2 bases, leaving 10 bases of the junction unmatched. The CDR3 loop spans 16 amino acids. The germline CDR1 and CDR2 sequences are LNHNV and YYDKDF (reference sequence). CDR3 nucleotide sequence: TGTGCCACCAGCAGACAAACTAGCGGGGCCTTATTCGAGCAGTACTTC. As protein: CATSRQTSGALFEQYF. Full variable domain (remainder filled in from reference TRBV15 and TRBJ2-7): DAMVIQNPRYQVTQFGKPVTLSCSQTLNHNVMYWYQQKSSQAPKLLFHYYDKDFNNEADTPDNFQSRRPNTSFCFLDIRSPGLGDTAMYLCATSRQTSGALFEQYFGPGTRLTVT.

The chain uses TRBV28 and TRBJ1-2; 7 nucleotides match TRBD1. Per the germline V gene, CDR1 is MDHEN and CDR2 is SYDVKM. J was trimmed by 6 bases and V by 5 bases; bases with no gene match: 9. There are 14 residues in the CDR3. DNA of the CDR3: TGTGCCAGCAGTCTCGGGACAGAGGCGGATGGCTACACCTTC. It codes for CASSLGTEADGYTF.